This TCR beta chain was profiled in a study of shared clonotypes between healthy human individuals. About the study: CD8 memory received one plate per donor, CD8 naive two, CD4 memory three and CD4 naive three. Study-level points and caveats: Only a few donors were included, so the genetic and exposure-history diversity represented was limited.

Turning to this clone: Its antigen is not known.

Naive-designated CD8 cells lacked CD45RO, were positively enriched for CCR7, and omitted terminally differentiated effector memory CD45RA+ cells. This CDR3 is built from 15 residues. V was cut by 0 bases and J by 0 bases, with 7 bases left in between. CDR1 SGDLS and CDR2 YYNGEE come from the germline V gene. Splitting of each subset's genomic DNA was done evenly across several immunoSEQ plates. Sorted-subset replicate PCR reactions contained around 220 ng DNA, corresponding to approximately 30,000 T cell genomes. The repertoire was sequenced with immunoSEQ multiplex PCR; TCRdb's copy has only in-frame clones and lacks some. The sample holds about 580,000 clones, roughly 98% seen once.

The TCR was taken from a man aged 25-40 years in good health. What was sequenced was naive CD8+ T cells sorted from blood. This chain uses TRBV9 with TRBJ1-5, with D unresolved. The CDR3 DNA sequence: TGTGCCAGCAGCGTAGAAGGGCGTAGCAATCAGCCCCAGCATTTT. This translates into CASSVEGRSNQPQHF.